This TCR beta chain stems from a study of neoadjuvant anti-PD-1 for oral cavity cancer (dated by TCRdb to the early 2020s). For the wider study: Patients mostly received three to four biweekly doses of nivolumab at 3 mg/kg before curative-intent surgical resection. A fourth nivolumab dose was given around day 43 to patients without progression, and definitive surgical resection was performed in those patients on days 50-56. Under RECIST 1.1, patients with complete response, partial response or stable disease were classed as responders, and patients with progression were classed as non-responders. There were about a dozen patients in the parent correlative cohort, and the response rate was 30% to 35%.

For deep sequencing, PBMC libraries mostly used about 500 ng of input genomic DNA, with six replicates for each sample. TCRbeta libraries were prepared with the immunoSEQ hsTCRbeta kit according to the manufacturer's instructions. Sequencing of the completed libraries took place using an Illumina NovaSeq 6000 S4 flow cell after they had been pooled to approximately 3 nM. The study's processing was this. Raw data preprocessing and quality control were performed with the immunoSEQ Analyzer. The analysis was limited to productive rearrangements, and each clonotype was defined by a unique CDR3 amino acid sequence. Repertoire clonality was estimated as the Gini-Simpson index, computed with the R package tcR. Student's t test was used to compare Gini indices, and Pearson correlation was used to assess associations with tumor size change. TCRdb took over this immuneACCESS table, retaining in-frame rearrangements with V and J assigned. Such tables are incomplete; in checked studies, under half of the missing clones stem from an unresolved V gene, and the remainder is unexplained. V and J calls and clone size are those listed in that table; D and trimming were worked out from the DNA. The sample records 65,000 to 70,000 clones, roughly nine tenths of which are singletons. Of the sample, 2.5% to 3.5% is held by the ten largest clones.

As concerns this clone: No cognate antigen has been identified for it. The sample holds no much larger clone one base away, and base qualities are not on file.

The paper's findings and limits, for the study overall: Only three patients per response group were included in the TCR analyses, and larger cohorts for validation were called for by the authors. Higher pretreatment blood Treg/Th17 ratios correlated with both higher pretreatment blood TCRbeta clonality and lower post-treatment tumor TCRbeta clonality. After neoadjuvant nivolumab, significantly higher T cell clonality (Gini index) was found within PBMCs in non-responders than in responders.

Taken with the paper, the label for time point translates to: after neoadjuvant nivolumab, at surgical resection. Patients were newly diagnosed with stage II-IVA oral cavity squamous cell carcinoma and had received no prior systemic or radiation treatment. Everyone in the cohort had locally advanced, HPV-negative oral cavity squamous cell carcinoma. Peripheral blood mononuclear cells were analyzed directly, without maintenance or expansion in culture. The samples were drawn from a longitudinal correlative study tied to a single-arm phase II trial testing neoadjuvant nivolumab in oral cavity squamous cell carcinoma. Genomic DNA-based TCRbeta sequencing was performed on subject-matched pre- and post-treatment PBMCs and tumors from three responders and three non-responders. Peripheral blood mononuclear cells were drawn once before nivolumab treatment and a second time after treatment, when surgery took place. The Maxwell RSC DNA from Cells kit was used to isolate genomic DNA from PBMCs.

From the cysteine up to the phenylalanine, the CDR3 has a length of 12 residues. Of the read, only the CDR3 DNA is kept; its 36 bases are in frame from base 1. Trimming removed 7 bases from V and 11 bases from J, leaving 17 bases between the germline ends. CDR1 and CDR2, looked up from the germline V gene, are MNHNS and SASEGT. The sequences come from PBMCs, collected after nivolumab (anti-PD-1) treatment. This chain joins TRBV6-1 to TRBJ1-1; the D gene is not confidently resolved. The TCR comes from a person aged 40 to 85 with oral cavity squamous cell carcinoma. The DNA reads as follows: TGTGCCAGCATTAGTCTCACCTGGGATGCTTTCTTT. Translated, it reads CASISLTWDAFF.